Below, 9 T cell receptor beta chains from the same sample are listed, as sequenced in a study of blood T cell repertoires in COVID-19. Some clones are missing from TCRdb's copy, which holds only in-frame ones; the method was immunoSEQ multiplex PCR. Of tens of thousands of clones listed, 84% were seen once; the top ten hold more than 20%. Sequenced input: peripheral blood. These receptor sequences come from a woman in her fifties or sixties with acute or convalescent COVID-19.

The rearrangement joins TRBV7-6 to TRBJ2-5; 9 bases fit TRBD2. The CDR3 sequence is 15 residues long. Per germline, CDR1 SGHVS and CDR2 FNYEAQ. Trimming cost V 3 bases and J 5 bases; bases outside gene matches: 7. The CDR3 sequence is CASSFKAGGRETQYF. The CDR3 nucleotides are TGTGCCAGCAGCTTTAAGGCGGGGGGGAGGGAGACCCAGTACTTC.

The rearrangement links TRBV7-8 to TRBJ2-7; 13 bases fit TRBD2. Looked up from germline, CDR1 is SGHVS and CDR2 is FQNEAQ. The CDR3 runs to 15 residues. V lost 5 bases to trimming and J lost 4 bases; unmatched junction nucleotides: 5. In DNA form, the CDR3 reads TGTGCCAGCAGCCTAGGGACTAGCGGGAAATACGAGCAGTACTTC. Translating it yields CASSLGTSGKYEQYF.

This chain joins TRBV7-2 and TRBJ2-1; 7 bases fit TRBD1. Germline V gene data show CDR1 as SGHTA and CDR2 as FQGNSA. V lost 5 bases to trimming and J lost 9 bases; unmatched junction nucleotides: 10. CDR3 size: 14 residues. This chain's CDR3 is CASSAYRGTGEQFF. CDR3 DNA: TGTGCCAGCAGCGCCTACAGGGGTACGGGTGAGCAGTTCTTC.

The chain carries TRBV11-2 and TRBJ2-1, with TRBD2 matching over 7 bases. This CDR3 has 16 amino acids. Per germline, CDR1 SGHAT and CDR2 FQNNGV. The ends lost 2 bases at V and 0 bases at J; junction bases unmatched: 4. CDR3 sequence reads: CASSLSGGGSYNEQFF. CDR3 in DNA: TGTGCCAGCAGCTTATCAGGCGGGGGCTCCTACAATGAGCAGTTCTTC.

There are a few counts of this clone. DNA of the CDR3: TGTGCAAACACGGGGACAGGGGCGCAGGACACTGAAGCTTTCTTT. Translation gives CANTGTGAQDTEAFF. The chain uses TRBV25-1 and TRBJ1-1; 10 bases fit TRBD1. The germline V gene encodes CDR1 MGHDK and CDR2 SYGVNS. The length of the CDR3 is 15 residues.

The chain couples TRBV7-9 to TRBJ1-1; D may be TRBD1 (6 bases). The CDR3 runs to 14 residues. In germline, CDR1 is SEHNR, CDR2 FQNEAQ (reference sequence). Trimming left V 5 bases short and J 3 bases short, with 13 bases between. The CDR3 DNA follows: TGTGCCAGCAGCCTTAGTAGGGGGTACACTGAAGCTTTCTTT. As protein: CASSLSRGYTEAFF.

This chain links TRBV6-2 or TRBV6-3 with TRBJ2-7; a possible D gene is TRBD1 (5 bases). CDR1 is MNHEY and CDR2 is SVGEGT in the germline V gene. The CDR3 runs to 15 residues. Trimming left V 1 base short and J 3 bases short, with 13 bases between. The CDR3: CASSYWWGGHYEQYF. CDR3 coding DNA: TGTGCCAGCAGTTACTGGTGGGGCGGACACTACGAGCAGTACTTC.

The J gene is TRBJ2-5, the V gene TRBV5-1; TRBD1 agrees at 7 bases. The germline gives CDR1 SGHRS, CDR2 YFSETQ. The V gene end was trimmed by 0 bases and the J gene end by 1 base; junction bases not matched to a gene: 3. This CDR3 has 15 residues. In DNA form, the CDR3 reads TGCGCCAGCAGCTTGGACACAGGGGTCCAAGAGACCCAGTACTTC. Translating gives CASSLDTGVQETQYF.

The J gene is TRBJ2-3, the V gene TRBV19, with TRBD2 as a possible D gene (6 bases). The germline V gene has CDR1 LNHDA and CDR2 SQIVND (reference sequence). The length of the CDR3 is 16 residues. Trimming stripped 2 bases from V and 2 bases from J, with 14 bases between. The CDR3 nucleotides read TGTGCCAGTAGTATATCGGGTAGCGGAGTCACAGATACGCAGTATTTT. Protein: CASSISGSGVTDTQYF.